One and the same sample provided the 15 T cell receptor beta chains below, sequenced in a study of T-cell memory formation after mild COVID-19. TCRdb re-called the 5' RACE reads through MiXCR, storing one row per CDR3 protein. The table includes roughly 610,000 distinct CDR3 sequences, roughly 17% detected once. Material: PBMCs or a T cell subset sorted from them (not recorded which). These receptors came from an adult woman who had mild COVID-19 (a few samples of this study predate the infection). Cell type and time point are not known.

V is TRBV7-8 and J is TRBJ1-1, with TRBD1 matching over 9 bases. The germline gives CDR1 SGHVS, CDR2 FQNEAQ. The trim removed 2 bases at V and 5 bases at J, leaving 6 bases unmatched. The CDR3 sequence is 15 residues long. The CDR3: CASSLRDRDGTEAFF. CDR3 DNA: TGTGCCAGCAGCTTACGGGACAGGGATGGGACTGAAGCTTTCTTT.

The CDR3 loop reads CASSLDHSPRGGYTF. The CDR3 DNA is TGTGCCAGCAGCTTGGATCACAGCCCCAGAGGTGGCTACACCTTC. The chain carries TRBV5-5 and TRBJ1-2; D is ambiguous. The CDR3 contains 15 residues. Trimming removed 0 bases at V and 7 bases at J, with 16 bases between. Germline assignment: CDR1 SGHKS and CDR2 YYEKEE (reference sequence).

The chain carries TRBV9 and TRBJ2-3; D is unresolved. Germline CDR1 is SGDLS and CDR2 is YYNGEE. The CDR3 contains 13 residues. Trimming pared 2 bases from V and 6 bases from J, leaving 10 bases between. This chain's CDR3 is CASSVRPIDTQYF. The CDR3 coding sequence is TGTGCCAGCAGCGTTCGCCCCATCGATACGCAGTATTTT.

This clonotype was seen a handful of times. The chain employs TRBV7-9 and TRBJ1-2; TRBD1 might be the D (5 bases). This CDR3 is built from 16 residues. CDR1 and CDR2 from the germline V gene are SEHNR and FQNEAQ (reference sequence). V was cut by 5 bases and J by 0 bases, with 16 bases left in between. The DNA of the CDR3 is TGTGCCAGCAGCGCCCGGCGCTGGGGACCTAACTATGGCTACACCTTC. It yields the protein CASSARRWGPNYGYTF. The entire variable domain, with the rest obtained from reference TRBV7-9 and TRBJ1-2, is as follows: DTGVSQNPRHKITKRGQNVTFRCDPISEHNRLYWYRQTLGQGPEFLTYFQNEAQLEKSRLLSDRFSAERPKGSFSTLEIQRTEQGDSAMYLCASSARRWGPNYGYTFGSGTRLTVV.

V is TRBV12-3 or TRBV12-4 and J is TRBJ2-3; 10 positions agree with TRBD2. The CDR3 is made up of 15 amino acids. The V and J ends lost 6 bases and 2 bases, in that order; junction bases with no gene match: 5. This CDR3 reads CASSYLAGVTDTQYF. CDR3 in DNA: TGTGCCAGCAGCTACCTAGCGGGGGTCACAGATACGCAGTATTTT.

The chain is built from TRBV12-1 and TRBJ1-2; the table names TRBD1, a call not compared with the DNA. TRBV12-1 is described as a pseudogene. The CDR3 consists of 14 residues. Written as DNA, the CDR3 is TGTGCCAGCAGCTTTCCCACAGGGAACTATGGCTACACCTTC. Amino acids: CASSFPTGNYGYTF.

The gene calls are TRBV7-6 and TRBJ2-1, with TRBD2 as a possible D gene (5 bases). The CDR3 runs 16 residues. In germline, CDR1 is SGHVS, CDR2 FNYEAQ. V lost 6 bases and J 7 bases, leaving 22 bases between the germline ends. CDR3 in DNA: TGTGCCAGCAGTGTAGAGACTAACACTCGTCGGAATGAGCAGTTCTTC. It yields the protein CASSVETNTRRNEQFF.

This clonotype was seen more than once but under ten times. The chain joins TRBV7-8 to TRBJ2-2; D is tentatively TRBD1 or TRBD2 (5 bases each). This CDR3 has 16 residues. V was pared by 8 bases and J by 3 bases, with 19 bases between. Germline CDR1 SGHVS, CDR2 FQNEAQ. The CDR3 coding sequence is TGTGCCAGCCCTGCTCAGCTGGGACGTGACACCGGGGAGCTGTTTTTT. It is translated as CASPAQLGRDTGELFF.

The chain carries TRBV11-3 and TRBJ2-5, with 8 bases identical to TRBD2. Germline values: CDR1 SGHNT, CDR2 YENEEA. The CDR3 sequence is 15 residues long. V was pared by 1 base and J by 5 bases, with 6 bases of the junction left unmatched. The CDR3 sequence: CASSLAGTRMETQYF. The CDR3 nucleotides are TGTGCCAGCAGCTTAGCCGGGACTAGAATGGAGACCCAGTACTTC.

The chain carries TRBV5-4 and TRBJ2-5; 7 positions match TRBD1. Germline CDR1 SGHNT, CDR2 YYREEE (reference sequence). The CDR3 covers 15 residues. With V trimmed by 4 bases and J by 2 bases, 8 bases remained unmatched. The DNA for the CDR3 is TGTGCCAGCAGCGCTTCAGGGGGAAGACAAGAGACCCAGTACTTC. Its translation is CASSASGGRQETQYF.

The chain combines TRBV13 with TRBJ1-1; 10 bases are a match to TRBD1. The germline gives CDR1 PRHDT, CDR2 FYEKMQ (reference sequence). Trimming took 5 bases from V and 3 from J; bases not matched to a gene: 12. CDR3 length: 17 amino acids. The CDR3 bases are TGTGCCAGCAGCATTTGGGACAGGGGCCTTTGGGACACTGAAGCTTTCTTT. It encodes CASSIWDRGLWDTEAFF.

In its sample, this clonotype was seen many times. The V gene is TRBV12-3 or TRBV12-4, the J gene TRBJ1-1; possibly TRBD1 for D (6 bases). This CDR3 contains 12 residues. The germline V and J ends were trimmed by 4 bases and 5 bases, with 8 bases remaining between them. In DNA form, the CDR3 reads TGTGCCAGCAGTTCGGGGGCTACTGAAGCTTTCTTT. The encoded protein is CASSSGATEAFF.

The rearrangement uses TRBV12-3 or TRBV12-4 and TRBJ2-7; TRBD2 agrees at 8 bases. After removal of 5 bases from V and 3 bases from J, the junction contained 12 bases not matched to a gene. CDR3 length: 16 residues. Written as DNA, the CDR3 is TGTGCCAGCAGTACACGAAGCGGGAGCACCGACTACGAGCAGTACTTC. It translates to CASSTRSGSTDYEQYF.

This chain connects TRBV20-1 to TRBJ1-1; D is unresolved. In germline, CDR1 is DFQATT, CDR2 SNEGSKA (reference sequence). Trimming stripped 2 bases from V and 4 bases from J, with 11 bases between. CDR3 length: 13 amino acids. CDR3 nucleotides: TGCAGTGCTAGACGAGGGTACGGCACTGAAGCTTTCTTT. Its translation: CSARRGYGTEAFF.

This clonotype was seen only a few times. The rearrangement uses TRBV20-1 and TRBJ1-6; D possibly corresponds to TRBD1 (5 bases). Per the germline V gene, CDR1 is DFQATT and CDR2 is SNEGSKA (reference sequence). The CDR3 consists of 15 residues. V lost 2 bases, J lost 7 bases, and 15 bases lay in between. The CDR3 region is CSARPALGGNSPLHF. Written as DNA, the CDR3 is TGCAGTGCTAGACCCGCCCTTGGGGGGAATTCACCCCTCCACTTT.